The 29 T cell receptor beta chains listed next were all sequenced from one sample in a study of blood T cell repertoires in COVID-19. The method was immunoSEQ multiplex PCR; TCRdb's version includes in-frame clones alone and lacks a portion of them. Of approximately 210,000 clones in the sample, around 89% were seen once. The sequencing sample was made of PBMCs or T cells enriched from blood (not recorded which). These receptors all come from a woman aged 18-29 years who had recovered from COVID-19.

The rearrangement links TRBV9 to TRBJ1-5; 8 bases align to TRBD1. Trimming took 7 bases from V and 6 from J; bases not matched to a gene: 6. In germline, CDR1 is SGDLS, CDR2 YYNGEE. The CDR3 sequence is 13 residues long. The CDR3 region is CASGQGPSQPQHF. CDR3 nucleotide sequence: TGTGCCAGCGGACAGGGCCCGAGTCAGCCCCAGCATTTT.

The CDR3 loop reads CASSVRGGGTDTQYF. CDR3 coding DNA: TGTGCCAGCAGTGTCCGCGGGGGCGGCACAGATACGCAGTATTTT. The chain links TRBV2 to TRBJ2-3; D might be TRBD2 (7 bases). Trimming took 4 bases from V and 1 from J, leaving 12 bases between them. Germline V gene sequence: CDR1 SNHLY, CDR2 FYNNEI. CDR3 length: 15 residues.

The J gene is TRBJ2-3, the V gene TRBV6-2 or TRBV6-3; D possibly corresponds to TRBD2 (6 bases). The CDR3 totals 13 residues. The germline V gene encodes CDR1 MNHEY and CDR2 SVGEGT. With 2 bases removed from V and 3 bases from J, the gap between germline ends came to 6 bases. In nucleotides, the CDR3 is TGTGCCAGCAGTTACGGGGGGACAGATACGCAGTATTTT. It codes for CASSYGGTDTQYF.

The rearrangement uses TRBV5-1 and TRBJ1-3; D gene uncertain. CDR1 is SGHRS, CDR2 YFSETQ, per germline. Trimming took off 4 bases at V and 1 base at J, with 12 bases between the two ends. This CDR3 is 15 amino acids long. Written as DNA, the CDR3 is TGCGCCAGCAGCCCCGAGGCGGATTCTGGAAACACCATATATTTT. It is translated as CASSPEADSGNTIYF.

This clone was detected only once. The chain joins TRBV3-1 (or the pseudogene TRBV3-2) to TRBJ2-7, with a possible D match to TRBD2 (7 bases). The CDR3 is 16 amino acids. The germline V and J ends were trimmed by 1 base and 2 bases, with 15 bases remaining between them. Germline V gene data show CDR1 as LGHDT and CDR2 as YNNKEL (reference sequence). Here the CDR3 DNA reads TGTGCCAGCAGCCAAGTTAGGGGGGAGGGTACCTACGAGCAGTACTTC. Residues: CASSQVRGEGTYEQYF.

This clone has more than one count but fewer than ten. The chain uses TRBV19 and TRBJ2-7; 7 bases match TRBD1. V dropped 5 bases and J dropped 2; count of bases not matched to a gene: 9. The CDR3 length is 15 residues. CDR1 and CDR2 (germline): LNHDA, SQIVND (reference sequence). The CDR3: CASSSTGLGPYEQYF. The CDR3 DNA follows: TGTGCCAGTAGTTCGACAGGGCTTGGGCCCTACGAGCAGTACTTC. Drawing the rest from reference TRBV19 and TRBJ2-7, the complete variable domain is DGGITQSPKYLFRKEGQNVTLSCEQNLNHDAMYWYRQDPGQGLRLIYYSQIVNDFQKGDIAEGYSVSREKKESFPLTVTSAQKNPTAFYLCASSSTGLGPYEQYFGPGTRLTVT.

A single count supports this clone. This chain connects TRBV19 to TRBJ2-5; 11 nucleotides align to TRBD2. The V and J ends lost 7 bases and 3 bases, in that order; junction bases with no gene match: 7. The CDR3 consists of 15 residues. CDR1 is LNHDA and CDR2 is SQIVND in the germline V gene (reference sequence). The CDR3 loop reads CASTLSGGGKETQYF. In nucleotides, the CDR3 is TGTGCCAGTACCCTTAGCGGGGGGGGAAAAGAGACCCAGTACTTC.

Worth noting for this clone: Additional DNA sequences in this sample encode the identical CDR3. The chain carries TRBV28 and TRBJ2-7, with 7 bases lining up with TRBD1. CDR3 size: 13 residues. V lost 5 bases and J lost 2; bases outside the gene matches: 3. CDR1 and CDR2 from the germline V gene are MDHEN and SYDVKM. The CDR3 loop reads CASSRTGAYEQYF. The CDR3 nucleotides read TGTGCCAGCAGTCGGACAGGCGCCTACGAGCAGTACTTC.

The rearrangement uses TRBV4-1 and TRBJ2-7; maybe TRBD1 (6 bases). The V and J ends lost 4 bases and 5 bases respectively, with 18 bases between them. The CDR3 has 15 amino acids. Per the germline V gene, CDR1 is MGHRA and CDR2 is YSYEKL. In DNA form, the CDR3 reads TGCGCCAGCAGCCTAGGGACACCCATACGCGACGAGCAGTACTTC. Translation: CASSLGTPIRDEQYF.

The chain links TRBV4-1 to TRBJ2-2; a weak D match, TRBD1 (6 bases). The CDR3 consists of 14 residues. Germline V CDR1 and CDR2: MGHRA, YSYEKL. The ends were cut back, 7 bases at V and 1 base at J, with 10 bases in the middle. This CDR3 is CASTRQENTGELFF. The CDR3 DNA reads TGCGCCAGCACCCGACAGGAGAACACCGGGGAGCTGTTTTTT.

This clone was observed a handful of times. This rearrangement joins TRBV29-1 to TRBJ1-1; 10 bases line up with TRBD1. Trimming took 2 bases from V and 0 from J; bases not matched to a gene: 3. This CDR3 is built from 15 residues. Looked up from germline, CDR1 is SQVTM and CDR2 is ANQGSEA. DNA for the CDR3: TGCAGCGTTGAAATGACAGGGGGCATGAACACTGAAGCTTTCTTT. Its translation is CSVEMTGGMNTEAFF.

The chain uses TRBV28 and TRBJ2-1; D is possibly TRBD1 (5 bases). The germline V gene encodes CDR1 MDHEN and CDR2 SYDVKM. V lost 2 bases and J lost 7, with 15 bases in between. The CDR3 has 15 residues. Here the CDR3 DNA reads TGTGCCAGCAGTTTAGACACAAGGGGCGGAAATGAGCAGTTCTTC. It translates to CASSLDTRGGNEQFF.

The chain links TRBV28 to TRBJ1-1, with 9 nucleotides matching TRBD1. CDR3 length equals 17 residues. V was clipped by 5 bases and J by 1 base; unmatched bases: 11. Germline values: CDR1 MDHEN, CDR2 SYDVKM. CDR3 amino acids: CASSPPTGGIRNTEAFF. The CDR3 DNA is TGTGCCAGCAGTCCTCCGACAGGGGGGATCCGGAACACTGAAGCTTTCTTT.

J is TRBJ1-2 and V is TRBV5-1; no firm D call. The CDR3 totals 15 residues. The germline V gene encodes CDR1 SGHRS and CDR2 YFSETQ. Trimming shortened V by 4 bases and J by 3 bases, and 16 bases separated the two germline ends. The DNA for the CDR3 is TGCGCCAGCAGCAGAGGGATCGGGCAGGACTATGGCTACACCTTC. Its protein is CASSRGIGQDYGYTF.

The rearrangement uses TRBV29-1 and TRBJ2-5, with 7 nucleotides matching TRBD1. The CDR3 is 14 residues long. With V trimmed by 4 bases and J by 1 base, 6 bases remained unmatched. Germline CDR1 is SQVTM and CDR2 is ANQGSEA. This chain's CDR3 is CSVVARTGQETQYF. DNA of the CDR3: TGCAGCGTTGTAGCAAGGACAGGCCAAGAGACCCAGTACTTC. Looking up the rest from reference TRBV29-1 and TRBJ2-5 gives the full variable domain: SAVISQKPSRDICQRGTSLTIQCQVDSQVTMMFWYRQQPGQSLTLIATANQGSEATYESGFVIDKFPISRPNLTFSTLTVSNMSPEDSSIYLCSVVARTGQETQYFGPGTRLLVL.

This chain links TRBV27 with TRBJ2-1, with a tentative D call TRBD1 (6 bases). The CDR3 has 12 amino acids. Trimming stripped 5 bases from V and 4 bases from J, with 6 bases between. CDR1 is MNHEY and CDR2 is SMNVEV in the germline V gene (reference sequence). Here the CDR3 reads CASSGQYNEQFF. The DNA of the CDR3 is TGTGCCAGCAGTGGACAGTACAATGAGCAGTTCTTC.

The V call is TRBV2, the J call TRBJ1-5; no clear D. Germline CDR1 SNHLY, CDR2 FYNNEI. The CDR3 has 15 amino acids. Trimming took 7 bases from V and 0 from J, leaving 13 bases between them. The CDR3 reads CASTGAGYSNQPQHF. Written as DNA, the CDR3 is TGTGCCAGCACCGGCGCGGGTTATAGCAATCAGCCCCAGCATTTT.

This CDR3 reads CASSLGSSNQPQHF. The CDR3, as DNA: TGTGCCAGCAGCTTGGGCAGTAGCAATCAGCCCCAGCATTTT. V usage is TRBV5-5 and J usage is TRBJ1-5, with D uncertain. Trimming took 0 bases from V and 0 from J, leaving 4 bases between them. This CDR3 has 14 residues. Looked up from germline, CDR1 is SGHKS and CDR2 is YYEKEE (reference sequence).

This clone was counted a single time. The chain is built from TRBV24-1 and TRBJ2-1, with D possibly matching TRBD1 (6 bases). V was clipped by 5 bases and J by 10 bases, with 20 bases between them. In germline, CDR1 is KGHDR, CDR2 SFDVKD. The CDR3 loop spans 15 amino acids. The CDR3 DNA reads TGTGCCACCAGTGGGGGGACACGTAATTTACAGGAGCAGTTCTTC. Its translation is CATSGGTRNLQEQFF.

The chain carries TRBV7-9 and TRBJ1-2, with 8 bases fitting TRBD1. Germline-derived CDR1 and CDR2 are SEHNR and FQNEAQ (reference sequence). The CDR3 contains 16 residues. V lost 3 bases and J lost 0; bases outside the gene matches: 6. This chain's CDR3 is CASSFPGQGANYGYTF. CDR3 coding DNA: TGTGCCAGCAGCTTCCCTGGACAGGGAGCTAACTATGGCTACACCTTC. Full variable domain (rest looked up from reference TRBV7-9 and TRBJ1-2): DTGVSQNPRHKITKRGQNVTFRCDPISEHNRLYWYRQTLGQGPEFLTYFQNEAQLEKSRLLSDRFSAERPKGSFSTLEIQRTEQGDSAMYLCASSFPGQGANYGYTFGSGTRLTVV.

This CDR3 is CASSLPGGSYNEQFF. Written as DNA, the CDR3 is TGTGCCAGCAGCTTGCCCGGCGGCAGCTACAATGAGCAGTTCTTC. The chain combines TRBV7-2 with TRBJ2-1; D remains unclear. CDR3 size: 15 residues. V lost 3 bases and J lost 3, with 12 bases in between. The germline gives CDR1 SGHTA, CDR2 FQGNSA.

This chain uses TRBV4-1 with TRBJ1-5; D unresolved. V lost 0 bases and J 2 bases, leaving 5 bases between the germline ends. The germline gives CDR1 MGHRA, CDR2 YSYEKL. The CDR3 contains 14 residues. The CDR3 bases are TGCGCCAGCAGCCAAGATTCTGGCAATCAGCCCCAGCATTTT. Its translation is CASSQDSGNQPQHF.

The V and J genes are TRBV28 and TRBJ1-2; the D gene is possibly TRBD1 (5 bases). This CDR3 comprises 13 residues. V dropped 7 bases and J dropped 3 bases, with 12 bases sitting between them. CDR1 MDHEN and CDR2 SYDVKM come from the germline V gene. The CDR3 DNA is TGTGCCAGCACCCCGCTCAGGGACTATGGCTACACCTTC. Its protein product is CASTPLRDYGYTF.

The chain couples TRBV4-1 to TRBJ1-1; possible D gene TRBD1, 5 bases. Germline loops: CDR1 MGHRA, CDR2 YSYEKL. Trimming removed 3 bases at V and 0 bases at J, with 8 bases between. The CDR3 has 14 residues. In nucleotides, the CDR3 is TGCGCCAGCAGCCATGACAGCCTGAACACTGAAGCTTTCTTT. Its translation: CASSHDSLNTEAFF.

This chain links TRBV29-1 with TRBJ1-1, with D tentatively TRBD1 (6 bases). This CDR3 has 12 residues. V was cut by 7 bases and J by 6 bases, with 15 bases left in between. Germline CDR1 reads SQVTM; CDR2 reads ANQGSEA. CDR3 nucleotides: TGCAGCGGTTGGGGGCTATTCGCTGAAGCTTTCTTT. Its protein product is CSGWGLFAEAFF.

The CDR3 region is CASSVYRVLTPPSGNTIYF. The CDR3 DNA is TGTGCCAGCAGCGTATACAGGGTTTTAACCCCCCCCTCTGGAAACACCATATATTTT. The chain joins TRBV4-2 to TRBJ1-3, with D maybe TRBD1 (6 bases). V was pared by 5 bases and J by 0 bases, with 23 bases between. CDR1 is LGHNA and CDR2 is YNFKEQ in the germline V gene. The CDR3 loop spans 19 amino acids.

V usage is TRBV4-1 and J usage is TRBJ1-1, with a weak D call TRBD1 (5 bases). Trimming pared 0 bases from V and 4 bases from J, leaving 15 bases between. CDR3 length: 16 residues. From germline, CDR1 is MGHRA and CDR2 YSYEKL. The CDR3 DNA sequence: TGCGCCAGCAGCCAAGAAGTCGCCAGGGCGATCACTGAAGCTTTCTTT. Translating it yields CASSQEVARAITEAFF.

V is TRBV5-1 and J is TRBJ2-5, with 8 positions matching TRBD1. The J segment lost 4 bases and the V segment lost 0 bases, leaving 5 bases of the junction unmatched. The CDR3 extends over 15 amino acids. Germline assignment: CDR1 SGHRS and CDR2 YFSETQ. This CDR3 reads CASSLAGQGAETQYF. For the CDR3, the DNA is TGCGCCAGCAGCTTGGCGGGGCAGGGGGCAGAGACCCAGTACTTC.

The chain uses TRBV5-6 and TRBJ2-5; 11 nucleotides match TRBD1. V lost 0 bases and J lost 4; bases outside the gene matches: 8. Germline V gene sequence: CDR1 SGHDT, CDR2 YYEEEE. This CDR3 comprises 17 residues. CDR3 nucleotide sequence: TGTGCCAGCAGCTTGGGAGTAGGACAGGGGGCGGGAGAGACCCAGTACTTC. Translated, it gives CASSLGVGQGAGETQYF.